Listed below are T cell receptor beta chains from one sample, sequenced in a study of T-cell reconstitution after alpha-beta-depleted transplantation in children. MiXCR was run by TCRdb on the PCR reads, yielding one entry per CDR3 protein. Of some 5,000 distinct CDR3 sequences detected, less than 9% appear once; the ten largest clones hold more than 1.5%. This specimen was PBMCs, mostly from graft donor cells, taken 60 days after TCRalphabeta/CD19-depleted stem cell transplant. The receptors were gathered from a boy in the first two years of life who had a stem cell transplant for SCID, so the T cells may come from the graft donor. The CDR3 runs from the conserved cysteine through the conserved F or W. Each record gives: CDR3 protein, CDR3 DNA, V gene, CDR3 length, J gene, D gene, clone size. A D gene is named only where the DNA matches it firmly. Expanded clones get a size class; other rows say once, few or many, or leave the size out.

CSAQDRKNYGYTF | TGCAGTGCCCAGGACAGAAAGAACTATGGCTACACCTTC | TRBV20-1 | 13 | TRBJ1-2 | . | medium-sized
CASSLGLMTGLYEQYF | TGCGCCAGCAGCTTGGGCCTTATGACAGGGTTGTACGAGCAGTACTTC | TRBV5-1 | 16 | TRBJ2-7 | TRBD1 | medium-sized
CASSEQGDGPQHF | TGTGCCAGCAGTGAACAGGGTGACGGGCCCCAGCATTTT | TRBV6-1 | 13 | TRBJ1-5 | . | many
CASIDWLAGRNTGELFF | TGTGCCAGCATTGATTGGTTGGCAGGGAGGAACACCGGGGAGCTGTTTTTT | TRBV6-1 | 17 | TRBJ2-2 | . | many
CASSRADPSSGNTIYF | TGTGCCAGCAGTCGGGCGGACCCTAGCTCTGGAAACACCATATATTTT | TRBV3-1 | 16 | TRBJ1-3 | . | many
CATSAPPGPTANTGELFF | TGTGCCACCAGTGCCCCGCCGGGACCCACTGCGAACACCGGGGAGCTGTTTTTT | TRBV24-1 | 18 | TRBJ2-2 | . | medium-sized
CASSQRGGAPNEQFF | TGTGCCAGCAGCCAGCGGGGGGGGGCCCCCAATGAGCAGTTCTTC | TRBV27 | 15 | TRBJ2-1 | TRBD2 | many
CASSLAGQARYEQYF | TGTGCCAGCAGCTTGGCGGGACAGGCTCGATACGAGCAGTACTTC | TRBV5-6 | 15 | TRBJ2-7 | TRBD1 | medium-sized
CASSFMDTNTEAFF | TGTGCCAGCAGCTTTATGGACACGAACACTGAAGCTTTCTTT | TRBV7-9 | 14 | TRBJ1-1 | . | many
CAIRGTGTVTGELFF | TGTGCCATCAGGGGGACAGGGACCGTAACCGGGGAGCTGTTTTTT | TRBV10-3 | 15 | TRBJ2-2 | TRBD1 | medium-sized
CATSANRDRGSEQYF | TGTGCCACCAGCGCCAACCGGGACAGGGGATCCGAGCAGTACTTC | TRBV15 | 15 | TRBJ2-7 | TRBD1 | many
CASSLRDTSSSYNSPLHF | TGTGCCAGCAGCCTACGGGACACGTCGAGCTCCTATAATTCACCCCTCCACTTT | TRBV7-9 | 18 | TRBJ1-6 | . | many
CASSPLLVGSSGNTIYF | TGTGCCAGCTCACCACTCTTAGTGGGGTCAAGTGGAAACACCATATATTTT | TRBV18 | 17 | TRBJ1-3 | . | .
CASSPPGPFRGYGYTF | TGTGCCAGCAGTCCCCCGGGACCCTTCCGGGGGTATGGCTACACCTTC | TRBV11-2 | 16 | TRBJ1-2 | . | medium-sized
CASSLARGGVNNSPLHF | TGTGCCAGCAGCTTAGCCCGGGGGGGGGTTAATAATTCACCCCTCCACTTT | TRBV7-8 | 17 | TRBJ1-6 | . | medium-sized
CASSLAAGWGETQYF | TGTGCCAGCAGCCTCGCCGCGGGATGGGGCGAGACCCAGTACTTC | TRBV14 | 15 | TRBJ2-5 | . | medium-sized
CASSSRDRDQPQHF | TGTGCCAGCAGTTCCCGGGACAGGGATCAGCCCCAGCATTTT | TRBV12-3/TRBV12-4 | 14 | TRBJ1-5 | TRBD1 | medium-sized
CSARKGASNQPQHF | TGCAGTGCTAGAAAAGGGGCCTCCAATCAGCCCCAGCATTTT | TRBV20-1 | 14 | TRBJ1-5 | . | medium-sized
CASSHYVFYRGAMNTEAFF | TGTGCCAGCAGCCATTACGTTTTTTACAGGGGGGCGATGAACACTGAAGCTTTCTTT | TRBV7-9 | 19 | TRBJ1-1 | TRBD1 | many
CATSDFKTLYEQYF | TGTGCCACCAGTGATTTTAAGACTCTCTACGAGCAGTACTTC | TRBV24-1 | 14 | TRBJ2-7 | . | medium-sized
CASSSSEGGNYGYTF | TGTGCCAGCAGCTCCTCGGAGGGGGGGAACTATGGCTACACCTTC | TRBV7-8 | 15 | TRBJ1-2 | . | many
CASSPLWGGSYEQYF | TGTGCCAGCTCACCACTCTGGGGGGGCTCCTACGAGCAGTACTTC | TRBV18 | 15 | TRBJ2-7 | TRBD2 | medium-sized
CASSQVGEQYF | TGTGCCAGCAGCCAAGTTGGCGAGCAGTACTTC | TRBV3-1 | 11 | TRBJ2-7 | . | medium-sized
CASSQVWTGRNNEQFF | TGCGCCAGCAGCCAAGTATGGACAGGGAGAAACAATGAGCAGTTCTTC | TRBV4-1 | 16 | TRBJ2-1 | TRBD1 | medium-sized
CASSVDRLPSYEQYF | TGTGCCAGCAGCGTGGACAGGTTACCCTCCTACGAGCAGTACTTC | TRBV5-6 | 15 | TRBJ2-7 | TRBD1 | medium-sized
CASSYETPSFDNSPLHF | TGTGCCAGCAGTTACGAGACACCTTCTTTTGATAATTCACCCCTCCACTTT | TRBV6-5 | 17 | TRBJ1-6 | . | many
CASSSPPGQGIYEQYF | TGTGCCAGCAGTTCGCCGCCGGGACAGGGGATCTACGAGCAGTACTTC | TRBV6-5 | 16 | TRBJ2-7 | TRBD1 | medium-sized
CASSPGSSYNSPLHF | TGTGCCAGCAGTCCAGGGAGCTCCTATAATTCACCCCTCCACTTT | TRBV12-3/TRBV12-4 | 15 | TRBJ1-6 | . | medium-sized
CASSRQGGQPQHF | TGTGCCAGCAGCAGGCAGGGCGGCCAGCCCCAGCATTTT | TRBV7-6 | 13 | TRBJ1-5 | . | medium-sized
CASTPPWGVVNTEAFF | TGTGCCAGCACCCCCCCGTGGGGGGTAGTAAACACTGAAGCTTTCTTT | TRBV25-1 | 16 | TRBJ1-1 | . | many
CASSFRLDRGGYEQYF | TGTGCCAGCAGCTTTAGGCTGGACAGGGGAGGATACGAGCAGTACTTC | TRBV7-9 | 16 | TRBJ2-7 | TRBD1 | medium-sized
CASSPRVGNQPQHF | TGTGCCAGCAGCCCCCGCGTGGGCAATCAGCCCCAGCATTTT | TRBV7-8 | 14 | TRBJ1-5 | . | once
CASVEGRFNSPLHF | TGCGCCAGCGTCGAGGGACGCTTTAATTCACCCCTCCACTTT | TRBV23-1 | 14 | TRBJ1-6 | . | medium-sized
CASNQPKVLLLNYGYTF | TGCGCCAGCAACCAACCCAAAGTTCTGCTCCTTAACTATGGCTACACCTTC | TRBV4-1 | 17 | TRBJ1-2 | . | medium-sized
CASKGTSGPNDPVTQYF | TGCGCCAGCAAGGGGACTAGCGGGCCTAACGACCCCGTTACGCAGTATTTT | TRBV5-1 | 17 | TRBJ2-3 | TRBD2 | medium-sized
CSVSSGTGVREQYF | TGCAGCGTTAGTTCCGGGACAGGGGTGAGGGAGCAGTACTTC | TRBV29-1 | 14 | TRBJ2-7 | TRBD1 | medium-sized
CASSLWGHGYTF | TGTGCCAGCAGCCTTTGGGGGCATGGCTACACCTTC | TRBV7-9 | 12 | TRBJ1-2 | . | medium-sized
CASNPAGTEAEAFF | TGTGCCAGCAACCCTGCCGGGACCGAAGCTGAAGCTTTCTTT | TRBV12-3/TRBV12-4 | 14 | TRBJ1-1 | . | medium-sized
CSAIRGRAGAFF | TGCAGTGCTATACGGGGACGGGCGGGTGCTTTCTTT | TRBV20-1 | 12 | TRBJ1-1 | . | medium-sized
CASSAGSKQVRYEQYF | TGCGCCAGCAGCGCCGGTTCGAAACAGGTTCGGTACGAGCAGTACTTC | TRBV5-1 | 16 | TRBJ2-7 | . | medium-sized
CASGTGGARNSPLHF | TGCGCCAGCGGGACAGGGGGAGCAAGGAATTCACCCCTCCACTTT | TRBV5-1 | 15 | TRBJ1-6 | TRBD1 | medium-sized
CASSPNGHLDYGYTF | TGTGCCAGCTCACCAAATGGCCACCTGGACTATGGCTACACCTTC | TRBV18 | 15 | TRBJ1-2 | . | many
CASSLFWLNTEAFF | TGCGCCAGCAGCTTATTTTGGTTGAACACTGAAGCTTTCTTT | TRBV5-1 | 14 | TRBJ1-1 | . | medium-sized
CASSQFGGNTGELFF | TGTGCCAGCAGCCAATTCGGGGGCAACACCGGGGAGCTGTTTTTT | TRBV14 | 15 | TRBJ2-2 | . | many
CASKTGTRSSETQYF | TGCGCCAGCAAAACCGGGACTAGGTCATCAGAGACCCAGTACTTC | TRBV4-1 | 15 | TRBJ2-5 | TRBD2 | medium-sized
CASSFGQGGFAPSNEQFF | TGTGCCAGCAGTTTCGGACAGGGAGGTTTTGCGCCTTCGAATGAGCAGTTCTTC | TRBV6-5 | 18 | TRBJ2-1 | TRBD1 | medium-sized
CASSYLAKNIQYF | TGTGCCAGCAGCTACCTAGCCAAAAACATTCAGTACTTC | TRBV7-9 | 13 | TRBJ2-4 | . | medium-sized
CASSVGPGGTEAFF | TGTGCCAGCAGCGTGGGCCCAGGGGGCACTGAAGCTTTCTTT | TRBV9 | 14 | TRBJ1-1 | TRBD1 | medium-sized
CSASWVVSGNTIYF | TGCAGTGCTAGCTGGGTGGTCTCTGGAAACACCATATATTTT | TRBV20-1 | 14 | TRBJ1-3 | . | many
CASRLKNTEAFF | TGTGCCAGCAGGTTAAAGAACACTGAAGCTTTCTTT | TRBV5-5 | 12 | TRBJ1-1 | . | medium-sized
CASSLTGSNTEAFF | TGTGCCAGCAGCTTAACAGGGTCCAACACTGAAGCTTTCTTT | TRBV7-3 | 14 | TRBJ1-1 | . | medium-sized
CASSLEGRLYHTGELFF | TGCGCCAGCAGCTTGGAGGGCCGACTGTACCACACCGGGGAGCTGTTTTTT | TRBV5-1 | 17 | TRBJ2-2 | . | many
CASSLALADLNYGYTF | TGTGCCAGCTCACTGGCCTTGGCAGACCTTAACTATGGCTACACCTTC | TRBV18 | 16 | TRBJ1-2 | . | many
CASSLWPRRDSAVKQYF | TGTGCCAGCAGCTTATGGCCTCGGAGGGACTCCGCTGTGAAGCAGTACTTC | TRBV7-8 | 17 | TRBJ2-7 | . | medium-sized
CATSNEGHWTPYNEQFF | TGTGCCACCTCCAACGAGGGCCATTGGACACCCTACAATGAGCAGTTCTTC | TRBV3-1 | 17 | TRBJ2-1 | . | .
CARFTKGTVGTEAFF | TGTGCCAGATTCACCAAGGGCACGGTTGGTACTGAAGCTTTCTTT | TRBV2 | 15 | TRBJ1-1 | . | medium-sized
CASSVDQQGWDSNTGELFF | TGTGCCAGCAGCGTAGACCAACAGGGATGGGATTCAAACACCGGGGAGCTGTTTTTT | TRBV9 | 19 | TRBJ2-2 | . | medium-sized
CASSFGLPSGELFF | TGTGCCAGCAGCTTTGGGCTTCCCAGCGGGGAGCTGTTTTTT | TRBV5-4 | 14 | TRBJ2-2 | . | .
CASSLKGPYEQYF | TGTGCCAGCAGCTTAAAGGGGCCTTACGAGCAGTACTTC | TRBV7-9 | 13 | TRBJ2-7 | . | many